This T cell receptor (beta chain) was sequenced in a study of blood T cell repertoires in COVID-19. Study in general: Samples of COVID-19 (acute and convalescent) were obtained from the United States, Italy and Spain.

The study assigned cohorts using participant-reported clinical history. Sequencing was performed with immunoSEQ multiplex PCR; in TCRdb, only in-frame clones are kept and a portion is missing. Of roughly 300,000 clones in the sample, nearly 90% were seen once. V shed 4 bases, J shed 4 bases, and the junction held 8 bases outside the gene matches. This CDR3 region has 15 residues. Germline values: CDR1 SGHRS, CDR2 YFSETQ. V gene TRBV5-1 combines with J gene TRBJ2-1, with TRBD2 matching over 7 bases. The TCR was taken from a woman aged 25 to 39 who had recovered from COVID-19. Sequencing used PBMCs or T cells enriched from blood (not recorded which). The DNA for the CDR3 is TGCGCCAGCAGCCCTCCCGGGGGGACGTACAATGAGCAGTTCTTC. Translating gives CASSPPGGTYNEQFF.